This T cell receptor beta chain was retrieved from a study of blood T cell repertoires in COVID-19. In the authors' methods: Estimated nucleated cell counts came from reference gene primer amplification. Clones were read by immunoSEQ multiplex PCR, and TCRdb kept only the in-frame ones, dropping some. V, J and clone size are taken as reported in that table, and D and trimming were inferred from the DNA itself. This sample yields 300,000 to 400,000 clones, of which roughly 86% are seen a single time; about 2.1% belongs to the top ten. A Seattle source enrolled patients during active infection and followed them longitudinally. The V end lost 5 bases, the J end lost 5 bases, and 18 bases lay between the germline ends. The germline V gene has CDR1 SGHAT and CDR2 FQNNGV. This CDR3 spans 15 amino acids.

The receptor was isolated from a woman aged 60-70 years with COVID-19, enrolled during active disease. The material sequenced was peripheral blood. The rearrangement joins TRBV11-2 to TRBJ2-5, with a possible D match to TRBD2 (5 bases). The CDR3 spells CASSHEGRDMETQYF. CDR3 nucleotides: TGTGCCAGCAGCCACGAGGGCCGGGATATGGAGACCCAGTACTTC.